This T cell receptor (beta chain) was captured by sequencing in a study of cytomegalovirus exposure and HLA in healthy donors. The donors were in the approximately 120-subject validation cohort, distinct from the approximately 700-subject first cohort. As to this clone: Its target is not known.

Clones were read by immunoSEQ multiplex PCR, and TCRdb kept only the in-frame ones, dropping some. The table has under 50,000 clones, approximately 95% seen once. The germline gives CDR1 MGHRA, CDR2 YSYEKL. The CDR3 runs 13 residues. The V and J ends lost 4 bases and 10 bases respectively, with 14 bases between them. Study results and limitations: Despite most TCR sequences being rare, some public TCRs occurred in many donors. Subsequent analysis of the 95 to 150 validation repertoires found a tendency for first-cohort TCR clusters to co-occur.

This receptor was identified in a woman aged 18 to 35 in good health and CMV-seropositive. The gene calls are TRBV4-1 and TRBJ2-1, with a weak D call TRBD2 (6 bases). Sequenced: PBMCs. CDR3 region: CASSPSRREEQFF. The CDR3 DNA reads TGCGCCAGCAGCCCCTCCCGGCGGGAAGAGCAGTTCTTC.